These 28 T cell receptor beta chains were sequenced from one sample in a study of T cells in localized non-small cell lung cancer. Measured with immunoSEQ multiplex PCR; TCRdb has only the in-frame clones, and not every one. The table shows about 77,000 clones, with 88% occurring only once. Sequencing used peripheral blood, obtained before any cancer treatment. The receptors come from a woman aged 35-70 years with stage I squamous cell lung carcinoma.

This rearrangement joins TRBV4-1 to TRBJ1-1; a weak D match, TRBD1 (6 bases). Germline-derived CDR1 and CDR2 are MGHRA and YSYEKL. Trimming cost V 1 base and J 0 bases, with 18 bases left between them. The CDR3 is made up of 18 amino acids. The CDR3 DNA reads as TGCGCCAGCAGCCAAGGTGGGGGCCGGGGCCAGCTGAACACTGAAGCTTTCTTT. It yields the protein CASSQGGGRGQLNTEAFF.

This CDR3 is CASGLVSGAIYEQYF. The CDR3 DNA is TGTGCTAGTGGTTTGGTGTCGGGGGCGATCTACGAGCAGTACTTC. The V call is TRBV12-5, the J call TRBJ2-7; D possibly uses TRBD1 or TRBD2 (6 bases each). The CDR3 runs to 15 residues. V shed 0 bases and J shed 3 bases, with 12 bases lying between them. Germline CDR1 is LGHNT and CDR2 is FRNRAP. The entire variable domain, with the rest obtained from reference TRBV12-5 and TRBJ2-7, is as follows: DARVTQTPRHKVTEMGQEVTMRCQPILGHNTVFWYRQTMMQGLELLAYFRNRAPLDDSGMPKDRFSAEMPDATLATLKIQPSEPRDSAVYFCASGLVSGAIYEQYFGPGTRLTVT.

This sequence joins TRBV5-1 and TRBJ1-5; D is ambiguous. This CDR3 spans 15 amino acids. V lost 0 bases and J lost 3, with 10 bases in between. In germline, CDR1 is SGHRS, CDR2 YFSETQ. CDR3 nucleotide sequence: TGCGCCAGCAGCTTGGAGGACGGATTCAATCAGCCCCAGCATTTT. Translated, it gives CASSLEDGFNQPQHF.

This clone was seen a single time. Here the CDR3 reads CSVDRQSQTQYF. CDR3 DNA sequence: TGCAGCGTTGATAGACAAAGTCAGACCCAGTACTTC. V and J are TRBV29-1 and TRBJ2-5, with D unresolved. The CDR3 has 12 residues. Deletions cut 3 bases from V and 6 bases from J, with 11 bases between. Germline loops: CDR1 SQVTM, CDR2 ANQGSEA.

This clone has a single count. J is TRBJ1-1 and V is TRBV5-1, with D possibly matching TRBD1 (5 bases). Trimming took 1 base from V and 0 from J, leaving 10 bases between them. The CDR3 totals 15 residues. The V gene's germline CDR1 is SGHRS and CDR2 YFSETQ. The CDR3, as DNA: TGCGCCAGCAGCTTGACAGGTGCCATGAACACTGAAGCTTTCTTT. Its protein is CASSLTGAMNTEAFF.

The V and J genes are TRBV9 and TRBJ1-1; tentative D call: TRBD1 (5 bases). The V and J ends lost 1 base and 2 bases respectively, with 12 bases between them. Germline V gene lookup returns CDR1 SGDLS and CDR2 YYNGEE. CDR3 length: 15 amino acids. The CDR3 loop reads CASSVSGAINTEAFF. Written as DNA, the CDR3 is TGTGCCAGCAGCGTATCTGGGGCTATAAACACTGAAGCTTTCTTT.

V gene TRBV4-1 combines with J gene TRBJ2-7; perhaps D is TRBD1 or TRBD2 (7 bases each). The germline gives CDR1 MGHRA, CDR2 YSYEKL. This CDR3 has 14 residues. V was trimmed by 4 bases and J by 4 bases, leaving 14 bases between them. The CDR3 sequence: CASSREGALYEQYF. CDR3 nucleotide sequence: TGCGCCAGCAGCCGGGAGGGGGCCTTGTACGAGCAGTACTTC.

The chain uses TRBV9 and TRBJ1-1, with TRBD1 matching 9 bases. The junction had 8 bases not matched to a gene; V was cut back by 3 bases and J by 5 bases. The CDR3 has 15 amino acids. Looked up from germline, CDR1 is SGDLS and CDR2 is YYNGEE. DNA for the CDR3: TGTGCCAGCAGCGCCGGGGGACAGGGTCGGACTGAAGCTTTCTTT. Amino acid sequence: CASSAGGQGRTEAFF.

The chain recombines TRBV30 with TRBJ1-2; D remains ambiguous. Looked up from germline, CDR1 is GTSNPN and CDR2 is SVGIG (reference sequence). The CDR3 spans 13 residues. Between the trimmed V and J ends, which lost 2 bases and 8 bases, there was a span of 15 bases. CDR3 bases: TGTGCCTGGAGTCCTCTTAATGTGGCGGGCTACACCTTC. Amino acids: CAWSPLNVAGYTF. The full variable domain, completed using reference TRBV30 and TRBJ1-2, is SQTIHQWPATLVQPVGSPLSLECTVEGTSNPNLYWYRQAAGRGLQLLFYSVGIGQISSEVPQNLSASRPQDRQFILSSKKLLLSDSGFYLCAWSPLNVAGYTFGSGTRLTVV.

The gene calls are TRBV9 and TRBJ1-4; tentative D call: TRBD1 (5 bases). The CDR3 totals 15 residues. V lost 3 bases to trimming and J lost 3 bases, with 12 bases between them. CDR1 SGDLS and CDR2 YYNGEE come from the germline V gene. This CDR3 reads CASSAAGAPNEKLFF. CDR3 bases: TGTGCCAGCAGCGCCGCCGGGGCTCCTAATGAAAAACTGTTTTTT. Together with reference TRBV9 and TRBJ1-4, the CDR3 gives the full variable domain: DSGVTQTPKHLITATGQRVTLRCSPRSGDLSVYWYQQSLDQGLQFLIQYYNGEERAKGNILERFSAQQFPDLHSELNLSSLELGDSALYFCASSAAGAPNEKLFFGSGTQLSVL.

V gene TRBV9 combines with J gene TRBJ2-3; 10 bases are shared with TRBD2. Per the germline V gene, CDR1 is SGDLS and CDR2 is YYNGEE. This CDR3 has 15 residues. After removal of 5 bases from V and 0 bases from J, the junction contained 3 bases not matched to a gene. CDR3 DNA: TGTGCCAGCAGGGGTAGCGGGGGGAGCACAGATACGCAGTATTTT. Amino acid sequence: CASRGSGGSTDTQYF.

The V and J genes are TRBV6-5 and TRBJ1-5; maybe TRBD1 (6 bases). Trimming stripped 7 bases from V and 5 bases from J, with 9 bases between. Germline-derived CDR1 and CDR2 are MNHEY and SVGAGI. The CDR3 totals 12 residues. The CDR3: CASTAGDQPQHF. The CDR3, as DNA: TGTGCCAGCACGGCAGGGGATCAGCCCCAGCATTTT.

V and J are TRBV7-2 and TRBJ1-1; D is unresolved. Trimming shortened V by 3 bases and J by 8 bases, and 19 bases separated the two germline ends. Germline V lookup: CDR1 SGHTA, CDR2 FQGNSA. The CDR3 is 15 amino acids. The CDR3 reads CASSFQASGQEEAFF. CDR3 in DNA: TGTGCCAGCAGCTTCCAAGCAAGTGGGCAGGAGGAAGCTTTCTTT.

This clone was counted a single time. The chain links TRBV7-3 to TRBJ1-5; D is unresolved. This CDR3 comprises 14 residues. Trimming left V 4 bases short and J 4 bases short, with 11 bases between. Germline loops: CDR1 SGHTA, CDR2 FQGTGA. The chain's CDR3 is CASSSDGVNQPQHF. The DNA of the CDR3 is TGTGCCAGCAGCTCGGACGGGGTTAATCAGCCCCAGCATTTT.

This sequence joins TRBV10-3 and TRBJ2-5, with TRBD2 matching 8 bases. Per the germline V gene, CDR1 is ENHRY and CDR2 is SYGVKD. J lost 1 base, V lost 6 bases, and 7 bases had no gene match. This CDR3 is built from 15 residues. The CDR3 reads CAIRRGGGTQETQYF. The CDR3 bases are TGTGCCATCAGGAGGGGCGGGGGGACCCAAGAGACCCAGTACTTC.

The chain combines TRBV9 with TRBJ2-5; TRBD1 is a possible D gene (5 bases). Trimming shortened V by 3 bases and J by 2 bases, and 17 bases separated the two germline ends. Germline V CDR1 and CDR2: SGDLS, YYNGEE. The CDR3 runs 16 residues. CDR3 residues: CASSGGSTGRQETQYF. CDR3 nucleotides: TGTGCCAGCAGCGGGGGTTCAACAGGTCGGCAAGAGACCCAGTACTTC.

In this sample, this clone turned up a few times. V is TRBV19 and J is TRBJ2-7, with TRBD1 as a possible D gene (5 bases). There are 11 residues in the CDR3. Trimming left V 11 bases short and J 3 bases short, with 11 bases between. The germline CDR1 and CDR2 sequences are LNHDA and SQIVND (reference sequence). The DNA of the CDR3 is TGTGCCGTAGGGGATTACTACGAGCAGTACTTC. It encodes CAVGDYYEQYF.

The chain is built from TRBV7-2 and TRBJ2-7, with a possible D match to TRBD1 (5 bases). V was pared by 7 bases and J by 6 bases, with 22 bases between. CDR3 length: 15 amino acids. The germline CDR1 and CDR2 sequences are SGHTA and FQGNSA. DNA of the CDR3: TGTGCCAGCAAGAGAAGGGGTTGGGGCGGACCCGAGCAGTACTTC. It encodes CASKRRGWGGPEQYF.

The chain employs TRBV18 and TRBJ2-6; D perhaps matches TRBD2 (7 bases). Trimming shortened V by 1 base and J by 2 bases, and 15 bases separated the two germline ends. This CDR3 has 18 residues. CDR1 is KGHSH and CDR2 is LQKENI in the germline V gene. Here the CDR3 DNA reads TGTGCCAGCTCACCACAGCCGGCGGGGGCTCCTGGGGCCAACGTCCTGACTTTC. Translating it yields CASSPQPAGAPGANVLTF.

There are a few counts of this clone. The chain joins TRBV20-1 to TRBJ1-1; possible D gene TRBD1, 5 bases. This CDR3 is built from 11 residues. The germline gives CDR1 DFQATT, CDR2 SNEGSKA (reference sequence). The DNA for the CDR3 is TGCAGCGTCAGAGGGGTTACTGAAGCTTTCTTT. It specifies CSVRGVTEAFF.

The count of this clone is one. The V gene is TRBV19, the J gene TRBJ1-1, with D possibly TRBD1 on 5 matching bases. The CDR3 has 14 residues. V was shortened by 2 bases and J by 7 bases, with 14 bases between the two germline ends. CDR1 is LNHDA, CDR2 SQIVND, per germline (reference sequence). Written as DNA, the CDR3 is TGTGCCAGTAGTATAAAGGGCGGAGGGGTTGAAGCTTTCTTT. Amino acid sequence: CASSIKGGGVEAFF.

The chain combines TRBV6-5 with TRBJ1-1; no definite D call. This CDR3 contains 15 residues. Per germline, CDR1 MNHEY and CDR2 SVGAGI. V lost 0 bases and J 1 base, leaving 9 bases between the germline ends. The chain's CDR3 is CASSYSNPQNTEAFF. CDR3 in DNA: TGTGCCAGCAGTTACTCAAACCCGCAGAACACTGAAGCTTTCTTT.

The V and J genes are TRBV11-2 and TRBJ2-3; D is uncertain. CDR1 and CDR2 from the germline V gene are SGHAT and FQNNGV. The CDR3 loop spans 14 amino acids. The ends were cut back, 1 base at V and 0 bases at J, with 5 bases in the middle. CDR3 region: CASSLAYSTDTQYF. CDR3 DNA: TGTGCCAGCAGCTTAGCATATAGCACAGATACGCAGTATTTT.

V and J are TRBV5-1 and TRBJ2-3; D is possibly TRBD2 (7 bases). Trimming stripped 0 bases from V and 11 bases from J, with 22 bases between. From germline, CDR1 is SGHRS and CDR2 YFSETQ. The CDR3 sequence is 16 residues long. The CDR3 DNA sequence: TGCGCCAGCAGCTTGGACGGGGAGGGGGGCGCTGGAAAGCAGTATTTT. It codes for CASSLDGEGGAGKQYF.

This clone has just one count. The chain is built from TRBV30 and TRBJ1-3; D remains ambiguous. V was trimmed by 5 bases and J by 1 base, leaving 6 bases between them. The CDR3 has 12 residues. Germline CDR1 reads GTSNPN; CDR2 reads SVGIG (reference sequence). CDR3 DNA sequence: TGTGCCTGGGGGGAGTCTGGAAACACCATATATTTT. This gives the protein CAWGESGNTIYF.

This clone was seen ten or more times. The chain uses TRBV6-5 and TRBJ1-1; D ambiguous. The CDR3 is 16 amino acids. Trimming stripped 0 bases from V and 0 bases from J, with 11 bases between. Germline assignment: CDR1 MNHEY and CDR2 SVGAGI. This CDR3 reads CASSYSTSTMNTEAFF. As DNA, the CDR3 is TGTGCCAGCAGTTACTCGACCAGCACCATGAACACTGAAGCTTTCTTT.

The gene calls are TRBV28 and TRBJ2-7; D may be TRBD1 (6 bases). V lost 10 bases and J lost 2, with 15 bases in between. CDR1 is MDHEN and CDR2 is SYDVKM in the germline V gene. This CDR3 is 13 amino acids long. This chain's CDR3 is CATWGQPAYEQYF. The CDR3 DNA reads TGTGCCACGTGGGGGCAGCCAGCCTACGAGCAGTACTTC.

The chain employs TRBV7-2 and TRBJ1-3, with D perhaps matching TRBD1 (5 bases). There are 15 residues in the CDR3. Trimming pared 5 bases from V and 2 bases from J, leaving 13 bases between. Germline V CDR1 and CDR2: SGHTA, FQGNSA. CDR3 nucleotides: TGTGCCAGCAGCCCTTCGGGGCGCCCTGGAAACACCATATATTTT. Its protein is CASSPSGRPGNTIYF. The full variable domain, in which reference TRBV7-2 and TRBJ1-3 provide the parts outside the CDR3, is GAGVSQSPSNKVTEKGKDVELRCDPISGHTALYWYRQSLGQGLEFLIYFQGNSAPDKSGLPSDRFSAERTGGSVSTLTIQRTQQEDSAVYLCASSPSGRPGNTIYFGEGSWLTVV.